This TCR beta chain appears in the sequencing data of a study of PD-L1 blockade in urothelial cancer. Study-wide context: The analyses of blood took place 3 weeks (second dose) and 6 weeks after treatment start. Specimens of blood held a median count of roughly 130,000 T cells.

Time point reported: pretreatment peripheral blood. Here immunoSEQ multiplex PCR was the method, and the copy in TCRdb shows in-frame clones only, minus some. The sample includes some 71,000 clones, around 81% of them seen just once. In germline, CDR1 is SQVTM, CDR2 ANQGSEA. Trimming stripped 4 bases from V and 4 bases from J, with 17 bases between. The CDR3 is 15 amino acids. As concerns this clone: No antigen is known for it.

General study results and limits: Pretreatment peripheral blood TCR clonality that fell below the median predicted better survival among the patients studied.

This clonotype was obtained from a middle-aged man with urothelial cancer. The sequencing used PBMCs, collected around atezolizumab (anti-PD-L1) treatment. The V gene is TRBV29-1, the J gene TRBJ1-5, with D possibly matching TRBD1 (6 bases). DNA for the CDR3: TGCAGCGTTGTATGGGACACCGTTGGAAATCAGCCCCAGCATTTT. It is translated as CSVVWDTVGNQPQHF.